This TCR beta chain was retrieved from a study of blood T cell repertoires in COVID-19. Overall study context: Specimens from acute and convalescent COVID-19 originated in the United States, Italy and Spain.

Original methodology: Estimation of nucleated cell counts relied on the amplification of reference gene primers. The protocol was immunoSEQ multiplex PCR, while the TCRdb copy is restricted to in-frame clones and leaves out a portion. That table is the source of V, J and clone size, and D and trimming were worked out from the DNA. The table has approximately 100,000 clones, almost 90% seen once. V was pared by 6 bases and J by 0 bases, with 5 bases of the junction left unmatched. Germline CDR1 SGHKS, CDR2 YYEKEE (reference sequence). This CDR3 contains 14 residues. V and J are TRBV5-5 and TRBJ2-7; TRBD2 aligns across 8 bases. Sequenced: peripheral blood. This TCR was sampled from a human donor in a cohort sampled during active COVID-19. CDR3 loop: CASTQSGSSYEQYF. The CDR3 DNA follows: TGTGCCAGCACCCAAAGCGGGAGCTCCTACGAGCAGTACTTC.